Listed here is a single T cell receptor beta chain. Some clones are missing from TCRdb's copy, which holds only in-frame ones; the method was immunoSEQ multiplex PCR. The sample has 250,000 to 300,000 clones; approximately 88% are singletons. The CDR3 extends over 14 amino acids. The ends were cut back, 5 bases at V and 4 bases at J, with 14 bases in the middle. In germline, CDR1 is LNHDA, CDR2 SQIVND (reference sequence). These data are taken from a study of blood T cell repertoires in COVID-19. For the study at large: Samples taken during acute and convalescent COVID-19 were collected in the United States, Italy and Spain.

The chain has TRBV19 and TRBJ1-2, with D unclear. This clonotype was obtained from a woman in her seventies with COVID-19, enrolled during active disease. Sequencing used peripheral blood. This chain's CDR3 is CASSLGQRAYGYTF. Written as DNA, the CDR3 is TGTGCCAGTAGTCTTGGTCAGCGCGCCTATGGCTACACCTTC.